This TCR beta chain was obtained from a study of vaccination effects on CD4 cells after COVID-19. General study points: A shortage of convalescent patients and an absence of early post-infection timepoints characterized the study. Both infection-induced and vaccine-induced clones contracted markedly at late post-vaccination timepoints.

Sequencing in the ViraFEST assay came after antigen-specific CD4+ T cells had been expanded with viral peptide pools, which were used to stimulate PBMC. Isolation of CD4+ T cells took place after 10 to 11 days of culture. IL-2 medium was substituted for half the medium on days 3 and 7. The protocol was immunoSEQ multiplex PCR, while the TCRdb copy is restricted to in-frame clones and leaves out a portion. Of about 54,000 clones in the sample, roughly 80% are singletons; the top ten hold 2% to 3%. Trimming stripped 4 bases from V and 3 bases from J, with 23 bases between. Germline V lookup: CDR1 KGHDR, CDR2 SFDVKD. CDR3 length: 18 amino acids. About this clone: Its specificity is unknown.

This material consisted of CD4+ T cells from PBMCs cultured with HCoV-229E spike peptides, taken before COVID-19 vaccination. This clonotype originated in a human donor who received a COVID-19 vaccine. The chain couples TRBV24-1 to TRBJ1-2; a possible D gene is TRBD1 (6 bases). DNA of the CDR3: TGTGCCACCAGTGACAACCGCCCCGTGACAGGCACTTACTATGGCTACACCTTC. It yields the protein CATSDNRPVTGTYYGYTF.